Presented here are 14 T cell receptor beta chains from one specimen sequenced in a study of control samples from healthy donors and cancer patients. Using immunoSEQ multiplex PCR, the repertoire was profiled, and TCRdb retains in-frame clones only, with some absent. The profile covers roughly 59,000 clones, with about 92% appearing a single time and 1.7% taken by the ten largest. The sequencing sample was made of PBMCs. These TCRs come from a man between 40 and 49 years old with colorectal cancer.

J is TRBJ2-5 and V is TRBV14, with 7 bases aligning to TRBD2. The CDR3 has 17 residues. The V segment lost 3 bases and the J segment 4 bases; nucleotides outside the gene matches: 14. Germline assignment: CDR1 SGHDN and CDR2 FVKESK. Here the CDR3 reads CASSQGFNRGRAETQYF. The CDR3 DNA reads as TGTGCCAGCAGCCAGGGATTCAACCGGGGGAGGGCAGAGACCCAGTACTTC.

This chain links TRBV3-1 (or the pseudogene TRBV3-2) with TRBJ2-5; D call uncertain. Germline V gives CDR1 LGHDT, CDR2 YNNKEL (reference sequence). With 1 base removed from V and 4 bases from J, the gap between germline ends came to 10 bases. The CDR3 is 14 amino acids. CDR3 coding DNA: TGTGCCAGCAGCCAAGCCCGCATGGGAGAGACCCAGTACTTC. Its protein is CASSQARMGETQYF.

The chain recombines TRBV10-3 with TRBJ2-7; TRBD1 matches 9 bases. This CDR3 has 14 residues. From germline, CDR1 is ENHRY and CDR2 SYGVKD. V gave up 5 bases and J gave up 4 bases; unmatched junction bases: 6. CDR3: CAISPGQGPYEQYF. The CDR3 nucleotides are TGTGCCATCAGTCCGGGACAGGGTCCGTACGAGCAGTACTTC.

Concerning this clone itself: Other nucleotide sequences from this sample produce the same CDR3. The V call is TRBV7-2, the J call TRBJ1-3; 8 nucleotides align to TRBD1. This CDR3 comprises 14 residues. Looked up from germline, CDR1 is SGHTA and CDR2 is FQGNSA. With 6 bases clipped from V and 3 bases from J, the junction kept 4 bases outside the gene matches. DNA for the CDR3: TGTGCCAGCAGTTTACAGGGGGGTGGAAACACCATATATTTT. It specifies CASSLQGGGNTIYF.

V and J are TRBV19 and TRBJ2-2, with 10 positions matching TRBD1. Germline loops: CDR1 LNHDA, CDR2 SQIVND (reference sequence). J was trimmed by 4 bases and V by 7 bases; bases with no gene match: 6. The CDR3 spans 15 residues. CDR3 protein: CASTSDRGITGELFF. The CDR3 DNA is TGTGCCAGTACCTCGGACAGGGGGATCACCGGGGAGCTGTTTTTT.

V usage is TRBV18 and J usage is TRBJ1-1, with unresolved D. The CDR3 is 15 amino acids. V was trimmed by 3 bases and J by 1 base, leaving 12 bases between them. The germline V gene has CDR1 KGHSH and CDR2 LQKENI. CDR3 protein: CASSPTRDWNTEAFF. CDR3 sequence (DNA): TGTGCCAGCTCACCCACCAGAGACTGGAACACTGAAGCTTTCTTT.

The genes are TRBV11-2 and TRBJ1-1; tentatively, D is TRBD1 (5 bases). The length of the CDR3 is 13 residues. From germline, CDR1 is SGHAT and CDR2 FQNNGV. V dropped 3 bases and J dropped 4 bases, with 9 bases sitting between them. The CDR3 DNA reads TGTGCCAGCAGCTTGAGGGGTTCCACTGAAGCTTTCTTT. It translates to CASSLRGSTEAFF.

This rearrangement joins TRBV29-1 to TRBJ1-2; D possibly corresponds to TRBD1 (6 bases). Germline V gives CDR1 SQVTM, CDR2 ANQGSEA. V lost 6 bases and J 6 bases, leaving 20 bases between the germline ends. The CDR3 is 14 residues long. In DNA, the CDR3 is TGCAGCGTGACACAGGGTTCCCAAGGGGATGGCTACACCTTC. Its translation is CSVTQGSQGDGYTF.

This chain connects TRBV4-1 to TRBJ1-1; the D gene is possibly TRBD1 (5 bases). This CDR3 region has 19 residues. The germline gives CDR1 MGHRA, CDR2 YSYEKL. The ends were cut back, 0 bases at V and 0 bases at J, with 20 bases in the middle. Here the CDR3 reads CASSQDLGGIGPMNTEAFF. The CDR3 region has the DNA TGCGCCAGCAGCCAAGATCTCGGGGGTATTGGCCCCATGAACACTGAAGCTTTCTTT.

This clone has a handful of counts. The chain couples TRBV6-5 to TRBJ1-2; D call uncertain. Trimming stripped 8 bases from V and 4 bases from J, with 11 bases between. The CDR3 extends over 12 amino acids. Germline loops: CDR1 MNHEY, CDR2 SVGAGI. CDR3 bases: TGTGCCAGCTCGACGGACGGCTATGGCTACACCTTC. It encodes CASSTDGYGYTF.

V gene TRBV30 combines with J gene TRBJ1-2, with D perhaps TRBD1 (5 bases). Germline CDR1 reads GTSNPN; CDR2 reads SVGIG (reference sequence). The CDR3 spans 13 residues. V lost 3 bases and J lost 4, with 12 bases in between. The CDR3 spells CAWRPDRSYGYTF. CDR3 in DNA: TGTGCCTGGAGACCCGACAGATCCTATGGCTACACCTTC.

The chain uses TRBV18 and TRBJ2-7; TRBD1 matches 10 bases. From germline, CDR1 is KGHSH and CDR2 LQKENI. With V trimmed by 5 bases and J by 5 bases, 6 bases remained unmatched. The CDR3 has 14 amino acids. In nucleotides, the CDR3 is TGTGCCAGCTCATCGACAGGGGGCGTCCACGAGCAGTACTTC. It specifies CASSSTGGVHEQYF.

V and J are TRBV6-1 and TRBJ2-7; D not resolved. CDR3 length equals 12 residues. Looked up from germline, CDR1 is MNHNS and CDR2 is SASEGT. V gave up 1 base and J gave up 5 bases, with 6 bases separating them. The CDR3 sequence is CASSEGRDEQYF. The CDR3 nucleotides are TGTGCCAGCAGTGAAGGTCGGGACGAGCAGTACTTC.

J is TRBJ2-6 and V is TRBV3-1 (or the pseudogene TRBV3-2); no firm D call. Germline assignment: CDR1 LGHDT and CDR2 YNNKEL (reference sequence). The CDR3 length is 18 residues. V was cut by 4 bases and J by 0 bases, with 16 bases left in between. Here the CDR3 reads CASSPFYGQSSGANVLTF. The CDR3 bases are TGTGCCAGCAGCCCTTTTTACGGGCAATCCTCTGGGGCCAACGTCCTGACTTTC.